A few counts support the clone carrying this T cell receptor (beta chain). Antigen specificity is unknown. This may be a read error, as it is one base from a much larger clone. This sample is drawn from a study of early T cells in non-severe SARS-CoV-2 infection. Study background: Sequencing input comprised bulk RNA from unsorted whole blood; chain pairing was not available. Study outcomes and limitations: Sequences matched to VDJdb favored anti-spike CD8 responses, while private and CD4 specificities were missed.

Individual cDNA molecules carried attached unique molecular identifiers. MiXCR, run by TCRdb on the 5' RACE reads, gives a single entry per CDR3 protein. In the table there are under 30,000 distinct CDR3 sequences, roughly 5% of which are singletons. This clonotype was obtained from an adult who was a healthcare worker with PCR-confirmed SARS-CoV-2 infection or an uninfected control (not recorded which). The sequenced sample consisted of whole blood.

In DNA form, the CDR3 reads TGTGCCAGCAGCCCCAGGACAGGCCTTAGGAATGAGCAGTTCTTC. Amino acid sequence: CASSPRTGLRNEQFF. The V and J genes are TRBV7-9 and TRBJ2-1, with 7 nucleotides matching TRBD1. The V gene's germline CDR1 is SEHNR and CDR2 FQNEAQ (reference sequence). The V and J ends lost 5 bases and 7 bases, in that order; junction bases with no gene match: 11. The CDR3 covers 15 residues.